This T cell receptor (beta chain) emerged from a study of monozygotic twins with cystic fibrosis. The study, taken as a whole, reports: Monozygotic CF twins shared more identical nucleotide clonotypes than unrelated patients. V usage most resembled the co-twin in 13 of 16 pairs. Low clonality (median about 0.0095) suggested a mostly naive repertoire.

Assay used: immunoSEQ multiplex PCR; TCRdb lists only in-frame clones, some missing. The sample comprises tens of thousands of clones, 95% to 98% of which are singletons, and about 0.16% rests with the top ten. As to this clone: What it recognizes is unknown.

The CDR3 runs to 17 residues. With V trimmed by 3 bases and J by 3 bases, 14 bases remained unmatched. The germline gives CDR1 SGDLS, CDR2 YYNGEE. This receptor was obtained from a girl between 10 and 17 years old with cystic fibrosis. The genes are TRBV9 and TRBJ1-1; 7 bases are shared with TRBD1. Sequences were obtained from blood. The CDR3 DNA reads TGTGCCAGCAGCGCCCCTGAGGGAGGGGGCCGTGACACTGAAGCTTTCTTT. This gives the protein CASSAPEGGGRDTEAFF. Full variable domain (missing parts from reference TRBV9 and TRBJ1-1): DSGVTQTPKHLITATGQRVTLRCSPRSGDLSVYWYQQSLDQGLQFLIQYYNGEERAKGNILERFSAQQFPDLHSELNLSSLELGDSALYFCASSAPEGGGRDTEAFFGQGTRLTVV.